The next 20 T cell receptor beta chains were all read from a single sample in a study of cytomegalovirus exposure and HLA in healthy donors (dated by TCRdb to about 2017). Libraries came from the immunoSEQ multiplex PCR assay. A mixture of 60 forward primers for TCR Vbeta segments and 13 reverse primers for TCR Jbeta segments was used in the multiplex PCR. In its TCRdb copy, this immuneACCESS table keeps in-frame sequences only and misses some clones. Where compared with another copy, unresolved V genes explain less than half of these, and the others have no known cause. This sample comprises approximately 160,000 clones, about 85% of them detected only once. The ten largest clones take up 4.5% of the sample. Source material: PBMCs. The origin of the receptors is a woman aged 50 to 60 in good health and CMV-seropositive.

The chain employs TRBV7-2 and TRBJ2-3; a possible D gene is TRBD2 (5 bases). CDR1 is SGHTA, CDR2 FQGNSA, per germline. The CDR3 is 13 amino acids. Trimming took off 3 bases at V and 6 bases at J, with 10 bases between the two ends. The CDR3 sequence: CASSFGRIDTQYF. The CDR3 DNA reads TGTGCCAGCAGCTTTGGGAGAATCGATACGCAGTATTTT.

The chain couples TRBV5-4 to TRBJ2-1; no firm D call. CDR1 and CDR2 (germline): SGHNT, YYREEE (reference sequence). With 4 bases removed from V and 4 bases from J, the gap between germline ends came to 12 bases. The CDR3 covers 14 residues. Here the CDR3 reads CASSLSDSYNEQFF. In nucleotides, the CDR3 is TGTGCCAGCAGCCTCAGCGATTCATACAATGAGCAGTTCTTC.

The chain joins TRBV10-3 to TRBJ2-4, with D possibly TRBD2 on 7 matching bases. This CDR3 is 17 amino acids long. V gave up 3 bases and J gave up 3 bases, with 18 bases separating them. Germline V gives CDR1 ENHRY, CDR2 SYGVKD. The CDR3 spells CAISDPRGGGVKNIQYF. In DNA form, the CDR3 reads TGTGCCATCAGTGACCCACGGGGAGGGGGAGTCAAAAACATTCAGTACTTC.

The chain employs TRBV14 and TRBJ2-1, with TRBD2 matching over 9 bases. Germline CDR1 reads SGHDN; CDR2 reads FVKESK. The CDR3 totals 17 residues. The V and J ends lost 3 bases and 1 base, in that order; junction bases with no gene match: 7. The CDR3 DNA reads TGTGCCAGCAGCCATCGCCGAGCGGGAGGATCCTACAATGAGCAGTTCTTC. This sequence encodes CASSHRRAGGSYNEQFF. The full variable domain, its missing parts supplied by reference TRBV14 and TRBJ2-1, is EAGVTQFPSHSVIEKGQTVTLRCDPISGHDNLYWYRRVMGKEIKFLLHFVKESKQDESGMPNNRFLAERTGGTYSTLKVQPAELEDSGVYFCASSHRRAGGSYNEQFFGPGTRLTVL.

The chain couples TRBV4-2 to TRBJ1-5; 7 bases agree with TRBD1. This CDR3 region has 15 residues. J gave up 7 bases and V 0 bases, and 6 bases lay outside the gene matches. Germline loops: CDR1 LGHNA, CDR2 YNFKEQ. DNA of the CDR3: TGTGCCAGCAGCCAAGAGGCAGGGGGAGGACAGCCCCAGCATTTT. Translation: CASSQEAGGGQPQHF.

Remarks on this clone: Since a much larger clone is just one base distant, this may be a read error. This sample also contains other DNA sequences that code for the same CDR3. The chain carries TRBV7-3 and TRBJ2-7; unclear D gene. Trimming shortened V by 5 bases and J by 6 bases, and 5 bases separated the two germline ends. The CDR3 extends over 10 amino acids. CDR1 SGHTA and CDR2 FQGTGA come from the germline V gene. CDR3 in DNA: TGTGCCAGCAGCCCCCGCGAGCAGTACTTC. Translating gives CASSPREQYF.

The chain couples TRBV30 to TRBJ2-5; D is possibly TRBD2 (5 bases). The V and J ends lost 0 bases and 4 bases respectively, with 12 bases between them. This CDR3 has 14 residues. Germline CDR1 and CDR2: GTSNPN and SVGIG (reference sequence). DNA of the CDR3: TGTGCCTGGAGTGTACCGGGGTTAATAGAGACCCAGTACTTC. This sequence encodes CAWSVPGLIETQYF.

The CDR3 spells CASSPDRADMYRYTF. DNA of the CDR3: TGTGCCAGCAGCCCGGACAGGGCTGATATGTATCGCTACACCTTC. This rearrangement joins TRBV5-4 to TRBJ1-2; 8 positions agree with TRBD1. Germline CDR1 SGHNT, CDR2 YYREEE (reference sequence). With 4 bases clipped from V and 9 bases from J, the junction kept 14 bases outside the gene matches. The CDR3 sequence is 15 residues long.

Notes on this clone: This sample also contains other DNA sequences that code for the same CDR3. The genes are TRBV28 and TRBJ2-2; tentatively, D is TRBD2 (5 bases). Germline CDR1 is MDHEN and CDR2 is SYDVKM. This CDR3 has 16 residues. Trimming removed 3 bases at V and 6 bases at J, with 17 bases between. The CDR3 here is CASSLRVGGFSGELFF. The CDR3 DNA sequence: TGTGCCAGCAGTTTGCGGGTTGGCGGCTTTTCCGGGGAGCTGTTTTTT.

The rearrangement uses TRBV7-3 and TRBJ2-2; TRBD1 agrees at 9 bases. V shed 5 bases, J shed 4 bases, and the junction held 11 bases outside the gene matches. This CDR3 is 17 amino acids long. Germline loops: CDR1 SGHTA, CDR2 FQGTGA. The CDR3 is CASSPGPGQGGTGELFF. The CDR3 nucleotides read TGTGCCAGCAGCCCCGGACCGGGACAGGGAGGCACCGGGGAGCTGTTTTTT. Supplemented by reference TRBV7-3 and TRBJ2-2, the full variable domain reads GAGVSQTPSNKVTEKGKYVELRCDPISGHTALYWYRQSLGQGPEFLIYFQGTGAADDSGLPNDRFFAVRPEGSVSTLKIQRTERGDSAVYLCASSPGPGQGGTGELFFGEGSRLTVL.

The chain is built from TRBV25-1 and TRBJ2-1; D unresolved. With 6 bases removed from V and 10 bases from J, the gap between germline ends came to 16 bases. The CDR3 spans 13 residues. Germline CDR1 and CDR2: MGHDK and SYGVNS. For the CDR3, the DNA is TGTGCCAGCAGCCTGCGCGATTCTTGGGAGCAGTTCTTC. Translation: CASSLRDSWEQFF.

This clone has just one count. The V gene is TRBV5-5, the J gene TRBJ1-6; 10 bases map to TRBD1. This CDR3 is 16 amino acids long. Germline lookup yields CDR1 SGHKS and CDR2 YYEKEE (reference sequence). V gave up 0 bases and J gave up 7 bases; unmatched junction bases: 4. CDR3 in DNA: TGTGCCAGCAGCTTGGGGCCGGGACAGGGGAATTCACCCCTCCACTTT. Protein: CASSLGPGQGNSPLHF.

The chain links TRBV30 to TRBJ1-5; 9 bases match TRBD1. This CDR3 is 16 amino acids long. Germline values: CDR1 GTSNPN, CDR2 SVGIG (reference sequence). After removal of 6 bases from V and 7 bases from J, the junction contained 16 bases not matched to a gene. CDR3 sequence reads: CACTTSGTGKRQPQHF. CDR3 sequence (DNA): TGTGCCTGCACTACCTCGGGGACAGGGAAAAGGCAGCCCCAGCATTTT.

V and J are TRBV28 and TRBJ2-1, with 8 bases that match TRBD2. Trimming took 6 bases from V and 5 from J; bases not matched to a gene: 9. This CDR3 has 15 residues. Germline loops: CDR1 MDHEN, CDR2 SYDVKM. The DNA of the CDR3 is TGTGCCAGCAGCCCACAGCGGGAGTATCACAATGAGCAGTTCTTC. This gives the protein CASSPQREYHNEQFF.

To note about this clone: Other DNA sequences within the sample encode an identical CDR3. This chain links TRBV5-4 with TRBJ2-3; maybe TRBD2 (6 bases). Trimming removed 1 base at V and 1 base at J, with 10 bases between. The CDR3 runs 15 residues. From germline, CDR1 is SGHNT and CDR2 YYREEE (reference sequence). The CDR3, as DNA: TGTGCCAGCAGCTTGACGGGAGCGGGCACAGATACGCAGTATTTT. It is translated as CASSLTGAGTDTQYF.

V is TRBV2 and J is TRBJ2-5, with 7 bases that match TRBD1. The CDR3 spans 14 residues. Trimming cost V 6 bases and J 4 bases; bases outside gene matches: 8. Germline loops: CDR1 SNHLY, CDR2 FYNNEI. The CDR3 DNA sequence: TGTGCCAGCAGGGGGGACAGTTCATTAGAGACCCAGTACTTC. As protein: CASRGDSSLETQYF.

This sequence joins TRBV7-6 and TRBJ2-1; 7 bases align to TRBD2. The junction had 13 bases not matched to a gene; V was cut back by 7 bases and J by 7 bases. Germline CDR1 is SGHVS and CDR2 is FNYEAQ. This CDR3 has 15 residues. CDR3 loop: CASKLRRGSGNEQFF. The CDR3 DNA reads TGTGCCAGCAAGCTTAGGCGGGGGTCTGGGAATGAGCAGTTCTTC.

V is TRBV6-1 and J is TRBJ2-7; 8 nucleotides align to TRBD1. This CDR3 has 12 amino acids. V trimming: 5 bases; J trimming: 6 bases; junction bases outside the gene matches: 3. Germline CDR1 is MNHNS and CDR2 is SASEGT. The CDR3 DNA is TGTGCCAGCAGTCTGGACAGGGCCGAGCAGTACTTC. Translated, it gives CASSLDRAEQYF.

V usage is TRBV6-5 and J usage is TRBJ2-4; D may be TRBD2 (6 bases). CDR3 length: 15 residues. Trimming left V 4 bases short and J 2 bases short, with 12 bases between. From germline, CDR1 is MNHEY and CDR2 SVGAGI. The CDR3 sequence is CASSLGEAPKNIQYF. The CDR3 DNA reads TGTGCCAGCAGTTTAGGGGAGGCTCCCAAAAACATTCAGTACTTC.

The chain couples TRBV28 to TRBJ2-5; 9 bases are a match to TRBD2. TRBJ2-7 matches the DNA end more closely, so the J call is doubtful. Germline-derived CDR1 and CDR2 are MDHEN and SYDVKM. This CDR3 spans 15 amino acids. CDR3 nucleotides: TGTGCCAGCGGGACACCGACTAGCGGCTCCTACGAGCAGTACTTC. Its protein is CASGTPTSGSYEQYF.